The TCR beta chain described here comes from a study of blood T cells in healthy people across ages. Study-level results: Older age went with lower TCR beta diversity per million T cells, in a roughly linear way. Higher diversity, along with more naive CD4+ cells, distinguished long-lived donors from aged donors.

Note on this clonotype: The antigen is not known.

Combining a sample-barcoded 5' primer with a J-beta primer mix, a second PCR ran for about 7 to 12 cycles. Every molecule of cDNA carried a tag from a template-switch adaptor with 12 random nucleotides. TCRdb itself ran the 5' RACE reads through MiXCR, one entry per CDR3 protein. Altogether about 730,000 distinct CDR3 sequences are present, about 42% being singletons, with the ten largest covering 20% to 25%. The sequenced sample consisted of blood. This TCR was sampled from a woman aged 60-70 years in good health.

The CDR3 protein is CSARPQLGERQGGDEQYF. The CDR3 DNA sequence: TGCAGTGCTAGACCCCAGTTAGGCGAGAGACAGGGGGGGGACGAGCAGTACTTC. The rearrangement joins TRBV20-1 to TRBJ2-7; 9 bases fit TRBD1. CDR1 and CDR2 from the germline V gene are DFQATT and SNEGSKA (reference sequence). Germline trimming cut 2 bases from V and 5 bases from J; bases unmatched to any gene: 19. The CDR3 is made up of 18 amino acids.